The present T cell receptor beta chain was sequenced within a study of CD8+ T cells in alopecia areata. Overall study context: The graft donors were approximately 6-12-month-old C3H/HeJ mice with spontaneous alopecia, and their skin went to roughly 6-10-week-old female C3H/HeJ mice.

The CDR3 loop spans 15 amino acids. CDR1 and CDR2 from the germline V gene are FNHDT and SITEND (reference sequence). J was trimmed by 0 bases and V by 4 bases; bases with no gene match: 6. RNA extraction and reverse transcription yielded cDNA as sequencing template. Method: immunoSEQ multiplex PCR; TCRdb's copy keeps in-frame clones and lacks some. The specimen has 290,000 or so clones, none found just once. The sorting of pooled cutaneous lymph node cells relied on CD4, CD8alpha, NKG2D, NKG2ACE and other markers. This clone has more than one count but fewer than ten. Its antigen is not identified. The gene names here belong to mouse. The read stops 4 residues short of the end of the CDR3; the missing end is completed from the germline J gene. The sample contains more than one DNA sequence encoding this CDR3. Overall study results and limits: Alopecia totalis/universalis scalp especially showed more expanded CD8+ clones than normal scalp.

The sequencing input was CD4+ T cells sorted from a lymph node. The genes are TRBV19 and TRBJ1-2, with 7 nucleotides matching TRBD1. The origin of this receptor is a C3H/HeJ mouse with alopecia areata. The mice in this strain carry MHC haplotype H2-k. The CDR3 loop is CASSSRQGANSDYTF. The sequenced CDR3 bases are TGTGCCAGCAGTTCACGACAGGGTGCAAACTCC.